This T cell receptor (beta chain) is drawn from a study of resident and recirculating memory T cells in vitiligo. Produced via immunoSEQ multiplex PCR; TCRdb's table is partial and in-frame only. The sample lists 70,000 to 85,000 clones; roughly 90% were seen once. No patient showed confetti depigmentation, a clinical sign of active disease. The CDR3 runs to 19 residues. The trim removed 4 bases at V and 1 base at J, leaving 16 bases unmatched. What was sequenced was blood. The TCR was taken from a male donor with vitiligo. The rearrangement joins TRBV23-1 to TRBJ2-3; 8 positions agree with TRBD2. TRBV23-1 is an open reading frame whose function is uncertain. The DNA of the CDR3 is TGCGCCAGCAGTCGGACGGGGGGCGCCTTGACTAGCGGCACAGATACGCAGTATTTT. It is translated as CASSRTGGALTSGTDTQYF.